This T cell receptor beta chain was observed in a study of blood T cell repertoires in COVID-19. Using immunoSEQ multiplex PCR, the repertoire was profiled, and TCRdb retains in-frame clones only, with some absent. The sample includes over 450,000 clones, roughly 91% of them seen just once. CDR1 and CDR2 from the germline V gene are SGHRS and YFSETQ. Trimming cost V 0 bases and J 0 bases; bases outside gene matches: 6. The CDR3 spans 17 residues. During active infection, Seattle patients enrolled and were then monitored through disease. The gene calls are TRBV5-1 and TRBJ1-3; 7 bases line up with TRBD1. The material sequenced was peripheral blood. The receptor comes from a woman between 50 and 59 years old with COVID-19, enrolled during active disease. The CDR3 sequence is CASSLVGGDSSGNTIYF. DNA for the CDR3: TGCGCCAGCAGCTTGGTAGGGGGCGATAGCTCTGGAAACACCATATATTTT.